This T cell receptor (beta chain) was sequenced during a study of T cell repertoires in aging, cancer and after chemotherapy. This CDR3 spans 14 amino acids. V lost 3 bases, J lost 5 bases, and 15 bases lay in between. Germline V gives CDR1 SGHRS, CDR2 YFSETQ. The template was genomic DNA from peripheral blood, not RNA. TRB rearrangements spanning V, D and J were amplified using mixed TRB-A/B primers. TCRdb re-called the multiplex PCR reads through MiXCR, storing one row per CDR3 protein. The sample lists under 5,500 distinct CDR3 sequences, 33% occurring once. Material: blood. This TCR came from a human donor with a blood cancer. The chain uses TRBV5-1 and TRBJ2-7; TRBD2 is a possible D gene (5 bases). The CDR3 DNA reads as TGCGCCAGCAGCTCCGGGATTGGGGTCCACGAGCAGTACTTC. Translated, it gives CASSSGIGVHEQYF.